This T cell receptor (beta chain) was captured by sequencing in a study of blood T cell repertoires in COVID-19. Across the study: Whether acute or convalescent, the COVID-19 samples came from the United States, Italy and Spain. The cDNA or gDNA used as material had been derived from T cells, B-cell-depleted T cells, or PBMCs.

Libraries were prepared by immunoSEQ multiplex PCR; TCRdb keeps only in-frame clonotypes and omits some of them. The sample contains roughly 300,000 clones, 65% to 85% of which appear only once. The germline V and J ends were trimmed by 2 bases and 3 bases, with 11 bases remaining between them. Germline values: CDR1 SGHRS, CDR2 YFSETQ. The CDR3 has 14 residues. Seattle participants joined during active infection and were tracked over time. This clone was observed once. The genes are TRBV5-1 and TRBJ2-5; D is possibly TRBD2 (5 bases). The sample comprised peripheral blood. The origin of this receptor is a human donor with COVID-19, enrolled during active disease. The donor label of this sample is uncertain. For the CDR3, the DNA is TGCGCCAGCAGCTTATGGCTAGCCGAAGAGACCCAGTACTTC. It specifies CASSLWLAEETQYF.